This TCR beta chain originates from a study of blood T cell repertoires in COVID-19. The CDR3 covers 16 residues. Germline V lookup: CDR1 ENHRY, CDR2 SYGVKD. J was trimmed by 5 bases and V by 6 bases; bases with no gene match: 11. The repertoire was sequenced with immunoSEQ multiplex PCR; TCRdb's copy has only in-frame clones and lacks some. The data show around 150,000 clones, roughly 80% seen once. This receptor was taken from a man over 45 who had recovered from COVID-19. What was sequenced was PBMCs or T cells enriched from blood (not recorded which). The chain recombines TRBV10-3 with TRBJ1-5; 9 bases fit TRBD1. The CDR3 DNA reads TGTGCCATCAGGCCCGGGACAGGGCGTTTTGATCAGCCCCAGCATTTT. It codes for CAIRPGTGRFDQPQHF.